The entry below gives a single T cell receptor beta chain sequence along with its context. Its antigen remains unidentified. This entry belongs to a study of T cell responses to AZD1222 COVID-19 vaccine. This table comes from immunoSEQ multiplex PCR, and its TCRdb copy is limited to in-frame clones, with some not included. This repertoire shows about 90,000 clones, approximately 89% found once; its top ten account for roughly 16%. V lost 7 bases and J lost 4, with 19 bases in between. Germline CDR1 reads LNHDA; CDR2 reads SQIVND (reference sequence). This CDR3 is built from 15 residues. Study conclusions and caveats: Most donors were white British, females outnumbered males, and clonal diversity was possibly underestimated.

This TCR was recovered from an adult in good health. This specimen was peripheral blood, taken on day 0 of AZD1222 vaccination. V is TRBV19 and J is TRBJ2-5; maybe TRBD2 (6 bases). In DNA, the CDR3 is TGTGCCAGTACCCTGGGGGGTAGCTCTATAGAGACCCAGTACTTC. It codes for CASTLGGSSIETQYF.